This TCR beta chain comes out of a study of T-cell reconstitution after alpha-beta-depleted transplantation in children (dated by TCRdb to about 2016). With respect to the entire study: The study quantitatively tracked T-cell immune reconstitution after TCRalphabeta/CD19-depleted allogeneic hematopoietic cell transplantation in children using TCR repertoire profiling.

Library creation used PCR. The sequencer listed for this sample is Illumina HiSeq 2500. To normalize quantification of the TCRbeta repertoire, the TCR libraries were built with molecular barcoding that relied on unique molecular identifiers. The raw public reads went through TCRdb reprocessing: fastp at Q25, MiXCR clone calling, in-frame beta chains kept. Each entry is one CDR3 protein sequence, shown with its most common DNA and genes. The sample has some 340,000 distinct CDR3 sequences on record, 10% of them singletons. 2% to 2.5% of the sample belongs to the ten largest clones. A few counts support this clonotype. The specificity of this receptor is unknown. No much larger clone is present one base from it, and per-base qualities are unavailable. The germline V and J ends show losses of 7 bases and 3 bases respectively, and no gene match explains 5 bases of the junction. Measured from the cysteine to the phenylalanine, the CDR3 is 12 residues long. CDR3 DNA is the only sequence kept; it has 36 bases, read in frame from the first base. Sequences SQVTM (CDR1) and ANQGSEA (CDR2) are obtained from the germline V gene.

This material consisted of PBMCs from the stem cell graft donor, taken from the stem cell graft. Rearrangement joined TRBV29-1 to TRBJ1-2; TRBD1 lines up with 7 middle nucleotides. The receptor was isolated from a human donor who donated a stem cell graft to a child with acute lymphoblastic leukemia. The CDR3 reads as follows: CSAGQADYGYTF. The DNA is TGCAGCGCCGGACAGGCTGACTATGGCTACACCTTC.